The rows below give T cell receptor beta chains drawn from one sample of a study of blood T cell repertoires in COVID-19. TCRdb's table, derived via immunoSEQ multiplex PCR, lists solely in-frame clones and lacks some. Of some 150,000 clones listed, approximately 81% are singletons. Sequenced input: peripheral blood. These receptor sequences come from a man in his forties with acute or convalescent COVID-19. Each CDR3 is given with its conserved first and last residue. The D gene is left open where the match is weak. Some rows have no size entry. The others give once, few or many, or a class for an expanded clone.

CDR3aa	CDR3nt	abundance	d_gene	v_gene	j_gene
CAISELGPDYGYTF	TGTGCCATCAGTGAGTTGGGGCCCGACTATGGCTACACCTTC	.	.	TRBV10-3	TRBJ1-2
CASSLQGQGTGELFF	TGTGCCAGCAGCTTACAGGGTCAGGGCACCGGGGAGCTGTTTTTT	.	.	TRBV5-6	TRBJ2-2
CASSLSPAETQYF	TGTGCCAGCAGCTTAAGCCCAGCGGAGACCCAGTACTTC	.	.	TRBV7-3	TRBJ2-5
CASSLMRGRETQYF	TGTGCCAGCAGCTTAATGCGGGGCCGGGAGACCCAGTACTTC	few	.	TRBV7-2	TRBJ2-5
CASSSDRGTEAFF	TGTGCCAGCTCATCGGACAGGGGGACTGAAGCTTTCTTT	.	TRBD1	TRBV18	TRBJ1-1
CASSQDGVGDLNTEAFF	TGCGCCAGCAGCCAAGATGGCGTAGGAGATTTGAACACTGAAGCTTTCTTT	.	.	TRBV4-3	TRBJ1-1
CASSNDRDHEQYF	TGTGCCAGCAGCAATGACAGGGACCACGAGCAGTACTTC	.	.	TRBV21-1	TRBJ2-7
CASSKPGDTAHEQYF	TGTGCCAGTAGTAAGCCCGGGGACACGGCGCACGAGCAGTACTTC	.	.	TRBV19	TRBJ2-7
CASTRQGNFHEQYF	TGTGCCAGCACCCGACAGGGTAACTTCCACGAGCAGTACTTC	.	TRBD1	TRBV6-5	TRBJ2-7
CASSEDRRGGTGELFF	TGTGCCAGCAGTGAAGATAGGCGGGGGGGTACCGGGGAGCTGTTTTTT	.	TRBD2	TRBV2	TRBJ2-2
CASSVRPSGGAGSTDTQYF	TGTGCCAGCAGCGTAAGGCCTAGCGGGGGGGCAGGGAGCACAGATACGCAGTATTTT	.	TRBD2	TRBV9	TRBJ2-3
CATSDWASGGTSRANEQFF	TGTGCCACCAGTGATTGGGCTAGCGGGGGGACGAGTAGGGCAAATGAGCAGTTCTTC	.	TRBD2	TRBV24-1	TRBJ2-1
CASSLGGQGTQYF	TGCGCCAGCAGCTTGGGAGGCCAAGGAACCCAGTACTTC	.	.	TRBV5-1	TRBJ2-5
CASTRTGVYNEQFF	TGTGCCAGCACGCGGACAGGAGTCTACAATGAGCAGTTCTTC	.	TRBD1	TRBV11-2	TRBJ2-1
CSVGLAGSTGELFF	TGCAGCGTTGGACTAGCGGGGAGCACCGGGGAGCTGTTTTTT	.	TRBD2	TRBV29-1	TRBJ2-2
CASGFDLGTVAGGGYTF	TGTGCTAGTGGCTTCGATCTGGGGACAGTCGCTGGGGGCGGCTACACCTTC	.	TRBD1	TRBV12-5	TRBJ1-2
CASKIRGHYNEQFF	TGTGCCAGTAAGATAAGGGGGCACTACAATGAGCAGTTCTTC	.	TRBD1	TRBV19	TRBJ2-1
CASSPLRGPDEQYF	TGTGCCAGCAGCCCACTCCGGGGTCCAGACGAGCAGTACTTC	.	.	TRBV7-9	TRBJ2-7